These 20 T cell receptor beta chains originate from one sample sequenced in a study of breast tumors, draining lymph nodes, adjacent tissues. The lymph nodes were axillary draining lymph nodes from breast cancer patients. TCRdb recomputed calls from the multiplex PCR reads with MiXCR, one row per CDR3 protein. The sample lists some 130,000 distinct CDR3 sequences, 20% occurring once. Sequencing was done on a sample of axillary lymph node tissue. The receptors here all came from a female donor with breast cancer. Some clones in this sample may be carry-over from other donors' samples.

This chain links TRBV28 with TRBJ1-2; D not resolved. The CDR3 totals 15 residues. Germline V CDR1 and CDR2: MDHEN, SYDVKM. Between the trimmed V and J ends, which lost 4 bases and 2 bases, there was a span of 14 bases. The CDR3 DNA follows: TGTGCCAGCAGTTCAGAGACGCAAATAAACTATGGCTACACCTTC. It translates to CASSSETQINYGYTF.

This clonotype has just a few counts. This chain links TRBV20-1 with TRBJ1-1; D not resolved. The V end lost 2 bases, the J end lost 6 bases, and 4 bases lay between the germline ends. CDR3 length: 10 amino acids. Germline-derived CDR1 and CDR2 are DFQATT and SNEGSKA (reference sequence). The CDR3 bases are TGCAGTGCTAGATGGGCTGAAGCTTTCTTT. Protein product: CSARWAEAFF.

This clonotype was counted many times. The V and J genes are TRBV5-1 and TRBJ2-5; no clear D. Trimming pared 2 bases from V and 3 bases from J, leaving 2 bases between. Per germline, CDR1 SGHRS and CDR2 YFSETQ. CDR3 size: 11 residues. The DNA for the CDR3 is TGCGCCAGCAGCTTCAAAGAGACCCAGTACTTC. Protein: CASSFKETQYF.

Turning to this clonotype: Since a much larger clone is just one base distant, this may be a read error. This sequence joins TRBV3-1 and TRBJ2-5; TRBD1 matches 8 bases. The CDR3 totals 17 residues. V dropped 4 bases and J dropped 6; count of bases not matched to a gene: 16. Germline assignment: CDR1 LGHDT and CDR2 YNNKEL (reference sequence). This CDR3 reads CASSPYNTGGWPKTQYF. The CDR3 DNA is TGTGCCAGCAGCCCTTATAATACAGGGGGGTGGCCGAAGACCCAGTACTTC.

At least ten counts were recorded for this clonotype. The V call is TRBV24-1, the J call TRBJ2-1; 11 positions agree with TRBD2. Trimming removed 5 bases from V and 6 bases from J; junction bases left unmatched: 11. CDR1 is KGHDR, CDR2 SFDVKD, per germline. The CDR3 runs to 17 residues. This CDR3 is CATSVTTSGRKTNEQFF. The CDR3 DNA reads TGTGCCACCAGTGTAACAACTAGCGGGAGAAAGACCAATGAGCAGTTCTTC.

Turning to this clonotype: This may come from a read error, since a much larger clone is one base off. In nucleotides, the CDR3 is TGCAGTGCTAGAGATGTGGGTGGCTGCACCTTC. Protein: CSARDVGGCTF. The rearrangement joins TRBV20-1 to TRBJ1-2; D remains unclear. Germline CDR1 is DFQATT and CDR2 is SNEGSKA (reference sequence). This CDR3 is 11 amino acids long.

This clonotype was seen ten or more times. The rearrangement uses TRBV20-1 and TRBJ1-6; D perhaps matches TRBD1 (6 bases). V lost 0 bases and J lost 9, with 21 bases in between. Germline CDR1 and CDR2: DFQATT and SNEGSKA (reference sequence). The CDR3 has 17 amino acids. This CDR3 is CSARDGRGGALGSPLHF. The CDR3 coding sequence is TGCAGTGCTAGAGATGGCAGGGGAGGGGCCCTCGGTTCACCCCTCCACTTT.

This clonotype was counted ten times or more. The rearrangement joins TRBV24-1 to TRBJ2-2; 11 nucleotides match TRBD1. This CDR3 is 17 amino acids long. Germline V lookup: CDR1 KGHDR, CDR2 SFDVKD. V was clipped by 1 base and J by 9 bases; unmatched bases: 9. The CDR3 region has the DNA TGTGCCACCAGTGATTTTGGGGACAGGGGGACCATAAGGGAGCTGTTTTTT. This sequence encodes CATSDFGDRGTIRELFF.

This clonotype was recorded many times. The chain carries TRBV6-6 and TRBJ2-5, with D possibly matching TRBD2 (5 bases). The CDR3 contains 12 residues. The germline CDR1 and CDR2 sequences are MNHNY and SVGAGI (reference sequence). With 5 bases removed from V and 6 bases from J, the gap between germline ends came to 10 bases. In DNA form, the CDR3 reads TGTGCCAGCAGTGAGGGTCAGAAGACCCAGTACTTC. Translating gives CASSEGQKTQYF.

This clonotype was recorded at least ten times. This chain joins TRBV20-1 and TRBJ1-5; D uncertain. The V gene lost 5 bases and the J gene lost 3 bases, with 17 bases spanning the gap. The CDR3 loop spans 15 amino acids. Germline loops: CDR1 DFQATT, CDR2 SNEGSKA (reference sequence). The CDR3, as DNA: TGCAGTGCTTTTCCTAGGGCCTTCATCAATCAGCCCCAGCATTTT. This sequence encodes CSAFPRAFINQPQHF.

This clonotype was observed many times. This sequence joins TRBV4-1 and TRBJ1-2; D might be TRBD1 (5 bases). Germline lookup yields CDR1 MGHRA and CDR2 YSYEKL. The V gene lost 2 bases and the J gene lost 3 bases, with 13 bases spanning the gap. This CDR3 has 15 residues. CDR3 loop: CASSQTPTGYYGYTF. The CDR3 DNA follows: TGCGCCAGCAGCCAAACTCCCACAGGCTACTATGGCTACACCTTC.

This clonotype was picked up many times. This chain joins TRBV30 and TRBJ1-4; no firm D call. Germline-derived CDR1 and CDR2 are GTSNPN and SVGIG (reference sequence). V shed 0 bases and J shed 12 bases, with 8 bases lying between them. The CDR3 is 11 residues long. The CDR3 spells CAWSVWEELFF. CDR3 nucleotide sequence: TGTGCCTGGAGTGTATGGGAGGAACTGTTTTTT. Full variable domain (outside the CDR3, taken from reference TRBV30 and TRBJ1-4): SQTIHQWPATLVQPVGSPLSLECTVEGTSNPNLYWYRQAAGRGLQLLFYSVGIGQISSEVPQNLSASRPQDRQFILSSKKLLLSDSGFYLCAWSVWEELFFGSGTQLSVL.

This clonotype was counted many times. The V and J genes are TRBV20-1 and TRBJ1-6; 8 bases map to TRBD1. Looked up from germline, CDR1 is DFQATT and CDR2 is SNEGSKA (reference sequence). The CDR3 extends over 15 amino acids. Trimming took 0 bases from V and 10 from J; bases not matched to a gene: 8. The chain's CDR3 is CSARDGQGSGSPLHF. The DNA for the CDR3 is TGCAGTGCTAGAGATGGACAGGGAAGTGGCTCACCCCTCCACTTT.

There are a few counts of this clonotype. A single base separates this from a much larger clone, so it may be a read error. The missing conserved phenylalanine or tryptophan at the end of this CDR3 makes a read error likely. In DNA form, the CDR3 reads TGTGCCAGCTCTTCTGGCGGGAGATTGGAGACCCAGTACCTC. Its protein is CASSSGGRLETQYL. J is TRBJ2-5 and V is TRBV6-5; TRBD2 matches at 7 bases. V lost 8 bases, J lost 5 bases, and 11 bases stayed unmatched. The CDR3 spans 14 residues. CDR1 is MNHEY, CDR2 SVGAGI, per germline.

This clonotype was counted a few times. The chain recombines TRBV3-1 with TRBJ2-4; TRBD2 matches at 8 bases. V shed 2 bases and J 8 bases; nucleotides not matched to a gene: 20. Germline CDR1 reads LGHDT; CDR2 reads YNNKEL (reference sequence). CDR3 length equals 19 residues. The chain's CDR3 is CASSQPTGTRPTAEDIQYF. DNA of the CDR3: TGTGCCAGCAGCCAACCTACCGGGACTAGGCCTACAGCCGAGGACATTCAGTACTTC.

This clonotype was found many times. This chain links TRBV20-1 with TRBJ1-2; D remains unclear. The V end lost 6 bases, the J end lost 4 bases, and 12 bases lay between the germline ends. The V gene's germline CDR1 is DFQATT and CDR2 SNEGSKA (reference sequence). This CDR3 contains 12 residues. In DNA, the CDR3 is TGCAGTGCCGCCACTGCCCCCTATGGCTACACCTTC. Residues: CSAATAPYGYTF.

There are many counts of this clonotype. The genes are TRBV7-3 and TRBJ2-2, with 13 positions matching TRBD2. The CDR3 sequence is 18 residues long. Trimming at V came to 4 bases and at J to 0 bases, leaving 5 bases not matched to a gene. Germline CDR1 and CDR2: SGHTA and FQGTGA. The CDR3 DNA reads TGTGCCAGCAGCTCAGGACTAGCGGGGGCCACGAACACCGGGGAGCTGTTTTTT. It translates to CASSSGLAGATNTGELFF.

This clonotype was seen repeatedly, ten times or more. The chain has TRBV5-1 and TRBJ2-2, with unresolved D. Per germline, CDR1 SGHRS and CDR2 YFSETQ. The CDR3 sequence is 11 residues long. Trimming shortened V by 5 bases and J by 7 bases, and 6 bases separated the two germline ends. As DNA, the CDR3 is TGCGCCAGCAGGTTAAACGGGGAGCTGTTTTTT. Protein: CASRLNGELFF.

This clonotype was recorded many times. V gene TRBV5-1 combines with J gene TRBJ1-6; D perhaps matches TRBD1 (6 bases). Trimming removed 7 bases at V and 7 bases at J, with 9 bases between. The CDR3 has 12 residues. Germline CDR1 is SGHRS and CDR2 is YFSETQ. CDR3 in DNA: TGCGCCAGCGGACAGTCCAATTCACCCCTCCACTTT. Translating it yields CASGQSNSPLHF.

This clonotype appeared many times. The DNA of the CDR3 is TGTGCCAGCAGTTTACGGGGACAGGGGCAAGATACGCAGTATTTT. Its protein product is CASSLRGQGQDTQYF. The chain combines TRBV12-3 or TRBV12-4 with TRBJ2-3; TRBD1 matches 10 bases. The CDR3 is 15 amino acids. J gave up 5 bases and V 2 bases, and 4 bases lay outside the gene matches.